This T cell receptor (beta chain) appears in the sequencing data of a study of T-cell reconstitution after alpha-beta-depleted transplantation in children. The V gene's germline CDR1 is SGHRS and CDR2 YFSETQ. This CDR3 is 14 amino acids long. Trimming removed 4 bases at V and 5 bases at J, with 15 bases between. As it was prepared, the TCRbeta library received unique molecular identifiers. TCRdb re-called the PCR reads through MiXCR, storing one row per CDR3 protein. The sample includes about 300,000 distinct CDR3 sequences, roughly 9.1% seen only once; the top ten take 7.5%. As for this clonotype: Its antigen is not known.

Points from the study as a whole: Diversity and T-cell counts at one year after transplant derived mostly from new T cells. After transplant, at about two months, alpha-beta T cells were reportedly derived from several hundred expanded graft clones. Several patients had high TCRbeta diversity at day 60; it came from surviving recipient T cells and thymic progenitors.

The material was PBMCs, obtained before TCRalphabeta/CD19-depleted stem cell transplant. This sequence joins TRBV5-1 and TRBJ2-5; D may be TRBD2 (5 bases). This clonotype was sampled from a boy younger than two with acute myeloid leukemia, due to receive a stem cell transplant. The CDR3 DNA sequence: TGCGCCAGCAGCCGGCGGGCAGGAAAGGAGACCCAGTACTTC. Residues: CASSRRAGKETQYF.